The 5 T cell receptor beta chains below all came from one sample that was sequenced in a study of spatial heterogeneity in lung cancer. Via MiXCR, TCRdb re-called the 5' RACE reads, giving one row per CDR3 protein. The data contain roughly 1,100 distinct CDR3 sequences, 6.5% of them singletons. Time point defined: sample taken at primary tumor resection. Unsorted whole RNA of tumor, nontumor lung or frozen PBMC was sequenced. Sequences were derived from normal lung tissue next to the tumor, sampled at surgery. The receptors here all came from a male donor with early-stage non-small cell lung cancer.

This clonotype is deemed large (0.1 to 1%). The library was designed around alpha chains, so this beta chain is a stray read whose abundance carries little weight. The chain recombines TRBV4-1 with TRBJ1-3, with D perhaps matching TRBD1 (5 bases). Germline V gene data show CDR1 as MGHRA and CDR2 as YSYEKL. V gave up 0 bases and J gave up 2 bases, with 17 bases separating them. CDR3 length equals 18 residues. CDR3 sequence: CASSQEYKGLGAGNTIYF. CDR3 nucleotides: TGCGCCAGCAGCCAAGAGTATAAGGGGCTAGGCGCTGGAAACACCATATATTTT.

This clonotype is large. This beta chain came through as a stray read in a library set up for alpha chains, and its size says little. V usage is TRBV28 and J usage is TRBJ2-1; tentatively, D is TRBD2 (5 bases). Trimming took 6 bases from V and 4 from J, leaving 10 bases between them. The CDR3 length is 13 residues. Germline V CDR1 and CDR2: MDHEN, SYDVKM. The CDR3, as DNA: TGTGCCAGCAGGGCGGGTCTGTACAATGAGCAGTTCTTC. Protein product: CASRAGLYNEQFF.

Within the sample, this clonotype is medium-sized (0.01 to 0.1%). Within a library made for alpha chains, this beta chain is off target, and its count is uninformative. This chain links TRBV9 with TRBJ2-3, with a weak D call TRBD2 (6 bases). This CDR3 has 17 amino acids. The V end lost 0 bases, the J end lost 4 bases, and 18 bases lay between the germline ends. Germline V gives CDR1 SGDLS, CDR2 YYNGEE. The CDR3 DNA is TGTGCCAGCAGCGTAGACGGGTCCGGGAGAGGAGCAGATACGCAGTATTTT. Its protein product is CASSVDGSGRGADTQYF. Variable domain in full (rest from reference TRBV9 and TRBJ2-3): DSGVTQTPKHLITATGQRVTLRCSPRSGDLSVYWYQQSLDQGLQFLIQYYNGEERAKGNILERFSAQQFPDLHSELNLSSLELGDSALYFCASSVDGSGRGADTQYFGPGTRLTVL.

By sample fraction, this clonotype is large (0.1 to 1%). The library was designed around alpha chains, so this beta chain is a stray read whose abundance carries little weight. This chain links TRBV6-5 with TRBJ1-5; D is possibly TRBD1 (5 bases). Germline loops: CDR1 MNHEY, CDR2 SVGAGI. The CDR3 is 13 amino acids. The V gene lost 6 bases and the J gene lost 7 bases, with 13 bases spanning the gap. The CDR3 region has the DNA TGTGCCAGCAGAAAGACCAGGGAGCAGCCCCAGCATTTT. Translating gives CASRKTREQPQHF.

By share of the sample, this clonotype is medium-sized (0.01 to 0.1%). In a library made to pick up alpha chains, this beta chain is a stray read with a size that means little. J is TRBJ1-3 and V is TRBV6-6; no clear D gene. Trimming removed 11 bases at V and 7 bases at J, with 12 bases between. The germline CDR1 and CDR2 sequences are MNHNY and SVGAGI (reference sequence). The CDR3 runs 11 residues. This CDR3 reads CAGRTSNTIYF. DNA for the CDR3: TGTGCCGGCCGAACCAGTAACACCATATATTTT.